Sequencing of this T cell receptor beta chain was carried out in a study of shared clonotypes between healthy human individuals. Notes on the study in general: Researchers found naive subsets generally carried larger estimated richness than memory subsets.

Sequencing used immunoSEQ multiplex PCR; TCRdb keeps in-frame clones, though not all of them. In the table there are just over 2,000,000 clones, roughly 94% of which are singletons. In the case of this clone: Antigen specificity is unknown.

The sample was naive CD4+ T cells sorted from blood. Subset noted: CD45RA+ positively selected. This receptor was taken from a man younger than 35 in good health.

The CDR3 sequence is CASTPDFNSYEQYF. CDR3 bases: TGTGCCAGCACCCCGGACTTTAACTCCTACGAGCAGTACTTC. V and J are TRBV7-2 and TRBJ2-7; weak D call: TRBD2 (5 bases). Germline V lookup: CDR1 SGHTA, CDR2 FQGNSA. V lost 7 bases to trimming and J lost 0 bases, with 13 bases between them. The CDR3 is made up of 14 amino acids.